The next 2 T cell receptor beta chains were all read from a single sample in a study of OX40 agonist ivuxolimab in advanced cancers. The table came from immunoSEQ multiplex PCR; TCRdb's copy has only in-frame clones and leaves some out. The table shows more than 65,000 clones, with approximately 90% occurring only once. The sample in question was CD4+ or CD8+ T cells sorted from blood, obtained in a trial of the OX40 agonist ivuxolimab. These receptors were taken from an adult with an advanced solid tumor such as melanoma, head and neck, liver or kidney cancer.

The CDR3 region is CASGGRQTTEAFF. The CDR3 DNA reads TGTGCCAGCGGGGGAAGGCAGACCACTGAAGCTTTCTTT. The rearrangement uses TRBV27 and TRBJ1-1; D may be TRBD1 (5 bases). V was clipped by 8 bases and J by 4 bases, with 14 bases between them. The CDR3 covers 13 residues. Germline CDR1 reads MNHEY; CDR2 reads SMNVEV (reference sequence).

This chain joins TRBV2 and TRBJ2-7; perhaps TRBD1 as D (5 bases). Trimming stripped 10 bases from V and 0 bases from J, with 19 bases between. The CDR3 is 15 amino acids. CDR1 SNHLY and CDR2 FYNNEI come from the germline V gene. CDR3 amino acids: CATIRTGSLSYEQYF. The CDR3 coding sequence is TGTGCCACCATACGAACAGGATCCCTCTCCTACGAGCAGTACTTC.